A single TCR beta chain is shown here with its context. Its specificity is unknown. Germline V gives CDR1 LGHNA, CDR2 YSLEER. The CDR3 covers 18 residues. UMI-labeled 5' RACE TRB cDNA libraries were prepared from the cells. TCRdb reworked the 5' RACE reads into one entry per CDR3 protein, no DNA. The sample has about 84,000 distinct CDR3 sequences, and its top ten clones hold about 0.62%. The record originates from a study of CXCR3-negative and CXCR3-positive naive CD8 T cells. In the study overall: Overall TRB read output was approximately 140 million, and each library contained about 1.5 +/- 0.3 million reads.

Study conclusions and caveats: Both naive subsets carried similar amounts of surface CD5, so TCR strength was inferred from TRB CDR3 properties. The study found more hydrophobic TRB CDR3s in CXCR3-positive naive cells than in CXCR3-negative naive cells. With respect to TRBV-TRBJ usage, naive CXCR3-negative and CXCR3-positive cells were similar; memory differed.

The chain uses TRBV4-3 and TRBJ2-7; without DNA, the TCRdb call of TRBD1 cannot be checked. This receptor was obtained from a human donor in good health. Some clones in this sample may be carry-over from other donors' samples. The source material was naive CXCR3+ CD8+ T cells from blood. Noted subset: CD45RO-CCR7+CD27+CD95- naive CD8+ T cells expressing CXCR3 (TNR3+). Here the CDR3 reads CASSQDPPPSAESYEQYF.